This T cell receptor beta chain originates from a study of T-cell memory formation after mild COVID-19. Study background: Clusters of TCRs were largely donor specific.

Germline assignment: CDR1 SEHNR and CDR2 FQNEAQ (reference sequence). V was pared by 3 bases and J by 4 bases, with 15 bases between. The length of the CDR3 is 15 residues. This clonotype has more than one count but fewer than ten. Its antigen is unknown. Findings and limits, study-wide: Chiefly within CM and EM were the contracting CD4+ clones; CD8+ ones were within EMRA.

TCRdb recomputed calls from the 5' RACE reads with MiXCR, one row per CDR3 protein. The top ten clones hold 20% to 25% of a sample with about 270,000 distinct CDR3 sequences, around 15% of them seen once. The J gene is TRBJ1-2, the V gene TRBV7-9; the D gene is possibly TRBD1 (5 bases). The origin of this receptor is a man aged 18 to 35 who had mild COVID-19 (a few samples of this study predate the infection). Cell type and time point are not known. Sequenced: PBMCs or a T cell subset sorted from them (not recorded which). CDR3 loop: CASSLSRGPPYGYTF. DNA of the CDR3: TGTGCCAGCAGCTTGAGTCGGGGCCCGCCCTATGGCTACACCTTC.